This TCR beta chain originates from a study of blood T cells in healthy people across ages. Notes on this clonotype: Its specificity is not known.

The use of a sample-barcoded 5' primer and a J-beta primer mix characterized a second PCR of roughly 7 to 11 cycles. MiXCR was run by TCRdb on the 5' RACE reads, yielding one entry per CDR3 protein. This sample has about 1.4 million distinct CDR3 sequences; around 55% occur once, and the top ten carry about 6.7%. General observations from the study: What prevented conclusive comparison of naive and antigen-experienced cells was that PBMCs were unsorted.

CDR1 MNHEY and CDR2 SVGEGT come from the germline V gene. The ends were cut back, 4 bases at V and 4 bases at J, with 16 bases in the middle. This CDR3 has 15 amino acids. The sequenced sample was blood. This TCR derives from a man between 18 and 29 years old in good health. J is TRBJ1-2 and V is TRBV6-2 or TRBV6-3; D is undetermined. The CDR3 DNA reads TGTGCCAGCAGTTCCCCTACGGGCAGAGCCTATGGCTACACCTTC. Protein sequence: CASSSPTGRAYGYTF.